Presented here are 2 T cell receptor beta chains from one specimen sequenced in a study of T cells in Graves' hyperthyroidism and ophthalmopathy. Amplification of TCR beta CDR3 regions was performed using RNA transcripts as template. HTBI primers were employed in a first-round RT-PCR of the TCR CDR3. MiXCR was run by TCRdb on the multiplex PCR reads, yielding one entry per CDR3 protein. This repertoire shows more than 350,000 distinct CDR3 sequences, about 14% found once; its top ten account for 15% to 20%. The specimen was blood. The receptors were gathered from a woman between 25 and 40 years old with Graves' ophthalmopathy.

The V call is TRBV28, the J call TRBJ1-1; no clear D gene. The ends were cut back, 6 bases at V and 1 base at J, with 21 bases in the middle. CDR1 is MDHEN and CDR2 is SYDVKM in the germline V gene. The CDR3 has 17 residues. DNA of the CDR3: TGTGCCAGCAGCTCTCTGCCGAAAGTTGCGAAGAACACTGAAGCTTTCTTT. Translating it yields CASSSLPKVAKNTEAFF.

The rearrangement joins TRBV2 to TRBJ1-3, with 7 bases that match TRBD1. J lost 2 bases, V lost 7 bases, and 5 bases had no gene match. This CDR3 is built from 14 residues. The germline V gene encodes CDR1 SNHLY and CDR2 FYNNEI. This CDR3 is CASKQGNAGNTIYF. CDR3 nucleotide sequence: TGTGCCAGCAAACAGGGGAATGCTGGAAACACCATATATTTT.